What follows is one T cell receptor (beta chain) and its context. The sample is drawn from a study of control samples from healthy donors and cancer patients. V lost 3 bases, J lost 2 bases, and 10 bases stayed unmatched. In germline, CDR1 is SNHLY, CDR2 FYNNEI. This CDR3 has 17 residues. Using immunoSEQ multiplex PCR, the repertoire was profiled, and TCRdb retains in-frame clones only, with some absent. The table has 110,000 to 150,000 clones, roughly nine tenths seen once. The V gene is TRBV2, the J gene TRBJ1-1; 9 bases agree with TRBD1. The source of this sequence is a woman in her thirties in good health. Material for sequencing was blood. Here the CDR3 reads CASSDWFAGQGNTEAFF. The CDR3 DNA sequence: TGTGCCAGCAGTGACTGGTTTGCGGGACAGGGAAACACTGAAGCTTTCTTT.